This T cell receptor (beta chain) stems from a study of post-analysis software for immune sequencing data. Study context: Recorded disease courses covered relapsing-remitting, secondary progressive and progressive-relapsing multiple sclerosis. Some patients had no subtype annotation.

Turning to this clonotype: Its antigen remains unknown.

Carried by the TCR beta cDNA libraries were unique molecular identifiers. T cells numbering roughly 0.9 to 11 million gave rise to a few hundred thousand cDNA molecules. MiXCR, applied by TCRdb to the PCR reads, yields one record per CDR3 protein. The sample has about 380,000 distinct CDR3 sequences, around 37% seen once. Germline trimming cut 3 bases from V and 3 bases from J; bases unmatched to any gene: 4. The CDR3 runs 15 residues. Germline values: CDR1 KGHSH, CDR2 LQKENI. Findings and caveats of the study: Those with multiple sclerosis, the patient group, showed significantly lower normalized Chao1 diversity than controls. Patients had higher frequencies than controls of roughly 5 TRBV segments, including TRBV5-6, TRBV5-1 and TRBV20-1. Under F measure analysis, samples from one preparation batch co-clustered strongly.

The specimen sequenced was blood. The receptor's source is a girl aged 5-17 years with multiple sclerosis. V gene TRBV18 combines with J gene TRBJ2-1; TRBD2 matches at 8 bases. DNA of the CDR3: TGTGCCAGCTCACCGGAGCGGGGGATCTACAATGAGCAGTTCTTC. Translated, it gives CASSPERGIYNEQFF. Together with reference TRBV18 and TRBJ2-1, the CDR3 gives the full variable domain: NAGVMQNPRHLVRRRGQEARLRCSPMKGHSHVYWYRQLPEEGLKFMVYLQKENIIDESGMPKERFSAEFPKEGPSILRIQQVVRGDSAAYFCASSPERGIYNEQFFGPGTRLTVL.